A selection of T cell receptor beta chains follows, all from one sample in a study of Ad26.COV2.S vaccination and SARS-CoV-2 variants. This table comes from immunoSEQ multiplex PCR, and its TCRdb copy is limited to in-frame clones, with some not included. Among 380,000 or so clones listed, about 85% were seen once. Here the sequenced sample was peripheral blood, taken in a trial of Ad26.COV2.S vaccine versus placebo. The receptors derive from a person between 18 and 59 years old who received the Ad26.COV2.S COVID-19 vaccine or a placebo. CDR3s include the opening cysteine and the closing phenylalanine or tryptophan. Only part of the rows carry a size: once, few, many, or a class if the clone is expanded.

length: 16; J: TRBJ2-7; size: -; V: TRBV5-4; CDR3: CASSLSSGRGFYEQYF
length: 16; J: TRBJ1-2; size: -; V: TRBV6-1; CDR3: CASSVEPGQEIYGYTF
length: 15; J: TRBJ1-2; size: -; V: TRBV6-5; CDR3: CASSYTTGRYYGYTF
length: 15; J: TRBJ2-5; size: -; V: TRBV9; CDR3: CASSVAGSYKETQYF
length: 14; J: TRBJ1-2; size: -; V: TRBV5-6; CDR3: CASSLGGGSYGYTF
length: 17; J: TRBJ2-3; size: -; V: TRBV28; CDR3: CASNDPWDRKAADTQYF
length: 15; J: TRBJ2-7; size: -; V: TRBV19; CDR3: CASSPSLGVPVEQYF
length: 12; J: TRBJ1-4; size: -; V: TRBV7-9; CDR3: CASSSTSQKLFF
length: 17; J: TRBJ2-7; size: once; V: TRBV28; CDR3: CASSLNLGLANSYEQYF
length: 12; J: TRBJ1-2; size: -; V: TRBV12-3/TRBV12-4; CDR3: CASSIMGYGYTF
length: 13; J: TRBJ2-1; size: once; V: TRBV6-2/TRBV6-3; CDR3: CASSLTSFNEQFF
length: 22; J: TRBJ1-3; size: -; V: TRBV7-2; CDR3: CASSLASPRGPSSLRSGNTIYF
length: 15; J: TRBJ1-5; size: -; V: TRBV6-5; CDR3: CASRAGHLSNQPQHF
length: 14; J: TRBJ1-6; size: -; V: TRBV30; CDR3: CAWSAGGRGSPLHF
length: 12; J: TRBJ1-2; size: few; V: TRBV5-4; CDR3: CASSLTGYGYTF
length: 13; J: TRBJ2-3; size: -; V: TRBV3-1/TRBV3-2; CDR3: CASSQDRTDTQYF
length: 16; J: TRBJ1-5; size: -; V: TRBV28; CDR3: CASSFGSLGGNQPQHF
length: 15; J: TRBJ1-5; size: -; V: TRBV6-6; CDR3: CASSYSGQGNQPQHF
length: 19; J: TRBJ1-2; size: once; V: TRBV19; CDR3: CASSIQQAGQGAWDYGYTF
length: 15; J: TRBJ1-4; size: -; V: TRBV6-5; CDR3: CASSYRTGSAEKLFF
length: 14; J: TRBJ1-2; size: -; V: TRBV6-1; CDR3: CASSEPGINYGYTF
length: 17; J: TRBJ1-6; size: -; V: TRBV6-7; CDR3: CASSYSPPDLGNSPLHF
length: 14; J: TRBJ2-3; size: -; V: TRBV7-2; CDR3: CASSLNSGGDTQYF
length: 15; J: TRBJ1-2; size: -; V: TRBV14; CDR3: CASSQEQGPRYGYTF
length: 16; J: TRBJ2-2; size: -; V: TRBV7-6; CDR3: CASSPRQGTNTGELFF
length: 17; J: TRBJ2-2; size: -; V: TRBV4-3; CDR3: CASSPTVDPSPPGELFF
length: 16; J: TRBJ1-5; size: -; V: TRBV25-1; CDR3: CASSATGTGLGQPQHF
length: 11; J: TRBJ2-7; size: -; V: TRBV30; CDR3: CAWAYTYEQYF
length: 15; J: TRBJ2-3; size: -; V: TRBV5-1; CDR3: CASSGDGPSKRTQYF
length: 11; J: TRBJ1-6; size: -; V: TRBV6-5; CDR3: CASSANSPLHF
length: 17; J: TRBJ2-2; size: -; V: TRBV12-5; CDR3: CASGGPLAGAGGGELFF
length: 14; J: TRBJ2-3; size: -; V: TRBV9; CDR3: CASSVGGYGDTQYF
length: 15; J: TRBJ1-1; size: -; V: TRBV30; CDR3: CACIPAGRGNTEAFF
length: 14; J: TRBJ2-7; size: once; V: TRBV5-6; CDR3: CASSDTGNLYEQYF
length: 13; J: TRBJ2-7; size: -; V: TRBV27; CDR3: CASSLGRAYEQYF
length: 14; J: TRBJ2-3; size: once; V: TRBV4-3; CDR3: CASSQGQVADTQYF
length: 13; J: TRBJ2-7; size: few; V: TRBV7-3; CDR3: CASSASGTTEQYF
length: 13; J: TRBJ2-7; size: -; V: TRBV5-6; CDR3: CASSLPTAYEQYF
length: 16; J: TRBJ2-7; size: once; V: TRBV7-3; CDR3: CASSLAGTEASYEQYF
length: 16; J: TRBJ1-1; size: once; V: TRBV7-2; CDR3: CASSLVGGLGGTEAFF
length: 15; J: TRBJ1-4; size: once; V: TRBV18; CDR3: CASSPPSGINEKLFF
length: 16; J: TRBJ1-2; size: -; V: TRBV6-6; CDR3: CASSYRSDSGGDGYTF
length: 11; J: TRBJ2-3; size: -; V: TRBV20-1; CDR3: CSRGGGATQYF
length: 15; J: TRBJ2-3; size: -; V: TRBV6-5; CDR3: CASRPGGGLTDTQYF
length: 12; J: TRBJ2-1; size: -; V: TRBV5-1; CDR3: CASTESFNEQFF
length: 13; J: TRBJ1-5; size: -; V: TRBV6-5; CDR3: CASRNGQNQPQHF
length: 14; J: TRBJ1-1; size: -; V: TRBV7-2; CDR3: CASSPTGTNTEAFF
length: 16; J: TRBJ2-1; size: -; V: TRBV5-4; CDR3: CASSSPASGRINEQFF
length: 15; J: TRBJ1-2; size: -; V: TRBV6-2/TRBV6-3; CDR3: CASSSVRTGAGGYTF
length: 19; J: TRBJ2-7; size: -; V: TRBV11-2; CDR3: CASSLEGQGVALRWNEQYF
length: 15; J: TRBJ1-1; size: -; V: TRBV5-4; CDR3: CASSGGAVRNTEAFF
length: 13; J: TRBJ1-5; size: few; V: TRBV28; CDR3: CASRTRTNQPQHF
length: 20; J: TRBJ2-6; size: -; V: TRBV6-2/TRBV6-3; CDR3: CASSYPEQGALNSGANVLTF
length: 13; J: TRBJ1-2; size: -; V: TRBV19; CDR3: CASSRQTIYGYTF
length: 15; J: TRBJ2-2; size: -; V: TRBV5-8; CDR3: CASSPGTGWSGELFF
length: 16; J: TRBJ2-3; size: once; V: TRBV7-2; CDR3: CASSSRTGGGVDTQYF
length: 14; J: TRBJ2-2; size: -; V: TRBV6-1; CDR3: CASSEVTDTGELFF
length: 17; J: TRBJ2-3; size: -; V: TRBV19; CDR3: CASSIVLAGGHADTQYF
length: 18; J: TRBJ2-6; size: -; V: TRBV25-1; CDR3: CASSERTGGLPGANVLTF
length: 15; J: TRBJ2-3; size: -; V: TRBV6-5; CDR3: CASSPRGQTTDTQYF